This TCR beta chain was documented in a study of T cells in women clearing cervical HPV infection. Turning to the study itself: Case blood was drawn when the lesion was first found; control blood after infection became undetectable.

The table came from immunoSEQ multiplex PCR; TCRdb's copy has only in-frame clones and leaves some out. The sample data list tens of thousands of clones. Study observations and caveats: Richness differences could reflect unmeasured T-cell content per sample. Timing of associations relative to infection is unclear; T-cell subsets were not isolated.

For this clone: Its specificity is not known. The observed sequence ends 3 residues before the CDR3 terminus, with the missing tail filled in from the germline J gene.

The J segment lost 1 base and the V segment lost 0 bases, leaving 7 bases of the junction unmatched. This CDR3 comprises 17 residues. Germline loops: CDR1 DFQATT, CDR2 SNEGSKA (reference sequence). Sequences were obtained from blood buffy coat. This rearrangement joins TRBV20-1 to TRBJ2-4; 9 bases are a match to TRBD2. This clonotype originated in a woman aged 18-70 years with a cervical HPV16 infection that either progressed to CIN3+ or cleared (not recorded which). CDR3 region: CSARDTAGGPAKNIQYF. The sequenced CDR3 bases are TGCAGTGCTAGAGATACGGCGGGAGGGCCGGCCAAAAACATT.